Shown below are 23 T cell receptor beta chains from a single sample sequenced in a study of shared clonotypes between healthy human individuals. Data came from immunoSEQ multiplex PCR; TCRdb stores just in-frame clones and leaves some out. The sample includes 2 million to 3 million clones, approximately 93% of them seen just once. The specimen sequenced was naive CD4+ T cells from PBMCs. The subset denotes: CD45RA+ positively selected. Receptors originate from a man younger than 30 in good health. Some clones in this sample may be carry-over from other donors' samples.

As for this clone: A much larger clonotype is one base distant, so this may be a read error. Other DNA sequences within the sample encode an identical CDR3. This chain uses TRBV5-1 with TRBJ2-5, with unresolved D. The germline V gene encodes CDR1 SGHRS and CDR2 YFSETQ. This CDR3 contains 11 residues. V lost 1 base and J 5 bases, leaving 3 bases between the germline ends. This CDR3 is CASSLKETQYF. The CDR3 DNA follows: TGCGCCAGCAGCTTGAAGGAGACCCAGTACTTC.

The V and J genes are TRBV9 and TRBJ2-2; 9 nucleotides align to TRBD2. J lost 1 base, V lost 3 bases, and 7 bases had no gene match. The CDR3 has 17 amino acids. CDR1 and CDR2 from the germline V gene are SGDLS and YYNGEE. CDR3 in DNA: TGTGCCAGCAGCGCCCGGCCGACTAGCGGGAACACCGGGGAGCTGTTTTTT. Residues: CASSARPTSGNTGELFF.

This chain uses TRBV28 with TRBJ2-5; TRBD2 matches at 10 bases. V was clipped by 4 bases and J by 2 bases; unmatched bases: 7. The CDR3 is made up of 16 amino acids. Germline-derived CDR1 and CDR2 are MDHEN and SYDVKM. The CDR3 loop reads CASSSTGTSVQETQYF. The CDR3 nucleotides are TGTGCCAGCAGTTCCACCGGGACTAGCGTACAAGAGACCCAGTACTTC. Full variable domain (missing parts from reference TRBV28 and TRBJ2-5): DVKVTQSSRYLVKRTGEKVFLECVQDMDHENMFWYRQDPGLGLRLIYFSYDVKMKEKGDIPEGYSVSREKKERFSLILESASTNQTSMYLCASSSTGTSVQETQYFGPGTRLLVL.

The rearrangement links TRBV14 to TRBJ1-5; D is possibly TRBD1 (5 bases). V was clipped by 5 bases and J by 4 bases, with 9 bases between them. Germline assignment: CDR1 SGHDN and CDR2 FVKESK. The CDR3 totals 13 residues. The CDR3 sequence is CASSNQGNQPQHF. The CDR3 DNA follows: TGTGCCAGCAGCAATCAGGGTAATCAGCCCCAGCATTTT. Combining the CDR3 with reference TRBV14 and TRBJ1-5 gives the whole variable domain EAGVTQFPSHSVIEKGQTVTLRCDPISGHDNLYWYRRVMGKEIKFLLHFVKESKQDESGMPNNRFLAERTGGTYSTLKVQPAELEDSGVYFCASSNQGNQPQHFGDGTRLSIL.

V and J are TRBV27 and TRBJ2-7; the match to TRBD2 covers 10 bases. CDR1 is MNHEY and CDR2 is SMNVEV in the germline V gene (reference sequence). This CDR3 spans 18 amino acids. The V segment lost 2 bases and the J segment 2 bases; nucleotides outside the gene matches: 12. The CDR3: CASSLVRPGLAITYEQYF. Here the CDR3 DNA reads TGTGCCAGCAGTTTAGTTAGACCGGGACTAGCGATAACCTACGAGCAGTACTTC.

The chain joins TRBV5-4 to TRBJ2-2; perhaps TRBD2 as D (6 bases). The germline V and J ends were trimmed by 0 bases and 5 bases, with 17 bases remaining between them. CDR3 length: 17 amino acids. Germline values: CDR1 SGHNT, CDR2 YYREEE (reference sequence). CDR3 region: CASSLVPAEGGTGELFF. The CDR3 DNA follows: TGTGCCAGCAGCTTGGTCCCTGCGGAGGGCGGGACCGGGGAGCTGTTTTTT.

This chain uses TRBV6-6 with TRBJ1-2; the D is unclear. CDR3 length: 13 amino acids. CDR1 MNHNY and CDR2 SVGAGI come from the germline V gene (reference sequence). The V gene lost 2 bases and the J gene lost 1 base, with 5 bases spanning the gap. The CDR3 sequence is CASSYGDNYGYTF. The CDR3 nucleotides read TGTGCCAGCAGTTACGGGGATAACTATGGCTACACCTTC.

The CDR3: CASSQELISNQPQHF. CDR3 nucleotides: TGTGCCAGTAGTCAAGAGTTGATTAGCAATCAGCCCCAGCATTTT. The chain couples TRBV19 to TRBJ1-5; unclear D gene. The germline V gene has CDR1 LNHDA and CDR2 SQIVND (reference sequence). Trimming cost V 5 bases and J 0 bases, with 11 bases left between them. This CDR3 has 15 amino acids.

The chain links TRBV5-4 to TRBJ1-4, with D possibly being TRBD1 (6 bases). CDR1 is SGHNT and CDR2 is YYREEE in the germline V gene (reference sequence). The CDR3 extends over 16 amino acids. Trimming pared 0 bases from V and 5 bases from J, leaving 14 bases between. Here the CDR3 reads CASSLAGSRGNEKLFF. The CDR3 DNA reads TGTGCCAGCAGCTTGGCAGGTAGCAGGGGCAATGAAAAACTGTTTTTT.

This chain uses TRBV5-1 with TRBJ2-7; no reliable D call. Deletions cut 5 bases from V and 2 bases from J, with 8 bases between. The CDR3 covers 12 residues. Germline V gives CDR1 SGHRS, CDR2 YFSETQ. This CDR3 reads CASRIGTYEQYF. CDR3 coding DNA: TGCGCCAGCAGAATTGGCACCTACGAGCAGTACTTC. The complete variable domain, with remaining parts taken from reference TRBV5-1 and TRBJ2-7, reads KAGVTQTPRYLIKTRGQQVTLSCSPISGHRSVSWYQQTPGQGLQFLFEYFSETQRNKGNFPGRFSGRQFSNSRSEMNVSTLELGDSALYLCASRIGTYEQYFGPGTRLTVT.

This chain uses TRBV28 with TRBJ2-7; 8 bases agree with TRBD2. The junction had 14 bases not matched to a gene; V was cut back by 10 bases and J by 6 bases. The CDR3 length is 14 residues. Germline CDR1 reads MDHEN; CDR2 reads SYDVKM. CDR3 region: CATAGGRIPGEQYF. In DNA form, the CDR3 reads TGTGCCACGGCGGGCGGGAGGATCCCGGGCGAGCAGTACTTC.

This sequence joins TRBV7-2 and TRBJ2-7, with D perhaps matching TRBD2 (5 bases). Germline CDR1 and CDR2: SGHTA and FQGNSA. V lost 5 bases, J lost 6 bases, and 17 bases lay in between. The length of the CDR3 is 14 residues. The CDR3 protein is CASSLSRGAGEQYF. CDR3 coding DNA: TGTGCCAGCAGCCTCTCTCGGGGAGCTGGCGAGCAGTACTTC.

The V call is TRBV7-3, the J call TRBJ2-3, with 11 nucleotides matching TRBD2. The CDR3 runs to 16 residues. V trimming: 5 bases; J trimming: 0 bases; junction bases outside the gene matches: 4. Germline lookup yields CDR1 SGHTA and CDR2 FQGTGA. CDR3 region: CASSIGTSGSTDTQYF. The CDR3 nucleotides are TGTGCCAGCAGCATAGGGACTAGCGGAAGCACAGATACGCAGTATTTT.

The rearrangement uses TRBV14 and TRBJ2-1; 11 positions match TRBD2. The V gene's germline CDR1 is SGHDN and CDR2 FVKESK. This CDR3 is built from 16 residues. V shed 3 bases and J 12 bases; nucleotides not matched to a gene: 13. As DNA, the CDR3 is TGTGCCAGCAGCCAGCTAACCGGGACTAGCGGAATAACGCAGTTCTTC. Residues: CASSQLTGTSGITQFF.

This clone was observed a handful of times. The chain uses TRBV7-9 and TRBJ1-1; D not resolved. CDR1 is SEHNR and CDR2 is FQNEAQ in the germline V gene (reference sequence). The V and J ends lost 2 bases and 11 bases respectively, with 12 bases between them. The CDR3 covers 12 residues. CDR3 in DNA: TGTGCCAGCAGCTTACTCCGGATATCTGCTTTCTTT. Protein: CASSLLRISAFF.

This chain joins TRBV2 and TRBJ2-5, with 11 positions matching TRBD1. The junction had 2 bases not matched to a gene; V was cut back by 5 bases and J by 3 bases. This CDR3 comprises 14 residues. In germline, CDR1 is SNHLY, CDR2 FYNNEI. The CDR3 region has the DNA TGTGCCAGCAGTAGGACAGGGGGCGAAGAGACCCAGTACTTC. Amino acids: CASSRTGGEETQYF. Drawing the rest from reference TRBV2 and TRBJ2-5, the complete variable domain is EPEVTQTPSHQVTQMGQEVILRCVPISNHLYFYWYRQILGQKVEFLVSFYNNEISEKSEIFDDQFSVERPDGSNFTLKIRSTKLEDSAMYFCASSRTGGEETQYFGPGTRLLVL.

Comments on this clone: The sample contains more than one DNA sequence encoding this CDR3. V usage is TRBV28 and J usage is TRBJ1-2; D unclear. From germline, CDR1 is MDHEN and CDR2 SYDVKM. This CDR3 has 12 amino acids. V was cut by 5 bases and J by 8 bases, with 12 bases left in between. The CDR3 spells CASSLGRWGYTF. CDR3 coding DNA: TGTGCCAGCAGTCTTGGTCGTTGGGGCTACACCTTC.

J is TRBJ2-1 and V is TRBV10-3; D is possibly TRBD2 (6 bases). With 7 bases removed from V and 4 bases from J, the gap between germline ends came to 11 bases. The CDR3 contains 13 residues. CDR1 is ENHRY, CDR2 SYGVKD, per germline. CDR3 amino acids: CAIKERAYNEQFF. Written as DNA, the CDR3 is TGTGCCATCAAGGAGCGGGCTTACAATGAGCAGTTCTTC.

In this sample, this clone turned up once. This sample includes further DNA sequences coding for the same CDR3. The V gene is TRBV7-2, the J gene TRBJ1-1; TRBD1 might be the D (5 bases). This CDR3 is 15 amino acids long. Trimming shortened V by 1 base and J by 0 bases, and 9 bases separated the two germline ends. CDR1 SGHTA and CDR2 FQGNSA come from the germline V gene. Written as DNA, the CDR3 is TGTGCCAGCAGCTTAGGGGGACGGCTGAACACTGAAGCTTTCTTT. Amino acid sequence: CASSLGGRLNTEAFF.

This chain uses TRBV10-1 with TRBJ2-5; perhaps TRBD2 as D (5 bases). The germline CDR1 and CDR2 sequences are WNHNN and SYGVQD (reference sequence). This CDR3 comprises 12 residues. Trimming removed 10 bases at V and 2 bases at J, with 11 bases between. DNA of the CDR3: TGCGCCAAGGACTGGGAGCAAGAGACCCAGTACTTC. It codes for CAKDWEQETQYF.

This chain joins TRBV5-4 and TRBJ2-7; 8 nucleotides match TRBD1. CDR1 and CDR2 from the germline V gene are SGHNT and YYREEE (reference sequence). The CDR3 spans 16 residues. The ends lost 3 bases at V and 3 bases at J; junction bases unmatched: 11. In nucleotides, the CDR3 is TGTGCCAGCAGCTCGGGACAGGTTCTTATCGGCTACGAGCAGTACTTC. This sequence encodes CASSSGQVLIGYEQYF.

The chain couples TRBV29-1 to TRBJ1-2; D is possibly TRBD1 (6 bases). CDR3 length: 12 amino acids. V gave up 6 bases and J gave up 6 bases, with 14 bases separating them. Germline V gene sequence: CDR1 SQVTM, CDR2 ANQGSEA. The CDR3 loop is CSVTTGPHGYTF. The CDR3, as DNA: TGCAGCGTCACGACAGGACCGCATGGCTACACCTTC.

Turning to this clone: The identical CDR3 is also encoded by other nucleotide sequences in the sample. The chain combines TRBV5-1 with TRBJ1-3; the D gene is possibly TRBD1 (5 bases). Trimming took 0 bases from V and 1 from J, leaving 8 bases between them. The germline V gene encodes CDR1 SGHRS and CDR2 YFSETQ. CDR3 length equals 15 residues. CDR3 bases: TGCGCCAGCAGCTTGGGTGACAGTTCTGGAAACACCATATATTTT. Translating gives CASSLGDSSGNTIYF. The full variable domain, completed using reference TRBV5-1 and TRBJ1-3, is KAGVTQTPRYLIKTRGQQVTLSCSPISGHRSVSWYQQTPGQGLQFLFEYFSETQRNKGNFPGRFSGRQFSNSRSEMNVSTLELGDSALYLCASSLGDSSGNTIYFGEGSWLTVV.